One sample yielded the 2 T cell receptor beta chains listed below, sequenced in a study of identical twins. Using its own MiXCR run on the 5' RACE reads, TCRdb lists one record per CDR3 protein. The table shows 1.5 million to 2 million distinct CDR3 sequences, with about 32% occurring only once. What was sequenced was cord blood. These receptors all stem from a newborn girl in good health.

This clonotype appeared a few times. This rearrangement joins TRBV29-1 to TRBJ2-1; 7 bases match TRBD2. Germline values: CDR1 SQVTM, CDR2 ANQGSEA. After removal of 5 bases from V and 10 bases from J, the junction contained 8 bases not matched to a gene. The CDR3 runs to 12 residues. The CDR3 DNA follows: TGCAGCGTTTATCCGGGAGGTCGCGAGCAGTTCTTC. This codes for CSVYPGGREQFF.

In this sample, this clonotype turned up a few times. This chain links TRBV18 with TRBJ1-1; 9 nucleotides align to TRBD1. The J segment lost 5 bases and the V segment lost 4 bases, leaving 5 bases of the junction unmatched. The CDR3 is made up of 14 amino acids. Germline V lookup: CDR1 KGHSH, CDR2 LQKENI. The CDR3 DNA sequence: TGTGCCAGCTCACTCGGGACAGGGCAGACTGAAGCTTTCTTT. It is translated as CASSLGTGQTEAFF.